This T cell receptor beta chain was sequenced in a study of cytomegalovirus exposure and HLA in healthy donors. Regarding the study as a whole: Cytomegalovirus-associated TCR beta chains were listed, numbering 150 to 200. Later analysis identified a missense DCLRE1C variant that was linked to TCR beta V- and J-gene trimming. Sequencing depth roughly uniform across donors was assumed in presence/absence analyses. Analysis performed later showed TCR beta chains linked to HLA being more clonally expanded than equally common others.

It was with 60 Vbeta and 13 Jbeta primers that the PCR ran. Data came from immunoSEQ multiplex PCR; TCRdb stores just in-frame clones and leaves some out. The sample shows some 200,000 clones, approximately 70% of them seen only once. In germline, CDR1 is MNHEY, CDR2 SVGAGI. The CDR3 is 15 amino acids. V lost 5 bases to trimming and J lost 2 bases; unmatched junction nucleotides: 5. This clone turned up a few times. The antigen remains unidentified. The chain joins TRBV6-5 to TRBJ2-2; the match to TRBD1 covers 7 bases. The source material was PBMCs. This TCR was sampled from a man aged 35 to 55 in good health and CMV-seropositive. The chain's CDR3 is CASSHRGPNTGELFF. In DNA form, the CDR3 reads TGTGCCAGCAGTCACAGGGGTCCCAACACCGGGGAGCTGTTTTTT.